The clone carrying this T cell receptor (beta chain) has a single count. The naive CD8 population came from CD45RO-negative cells selected for CCR7, without terminally differentiated effector memory CD45RA+ cells. The data are from a study of shared clonotypes between healthy human individuals. Here immunoSEQ multiplex PCR was the method, and the copy in TCRdb shows in-frame clones only, minus some. The data contain roughly 1,800,000 clones, approximately 95% of them singletons. V lost 0 bases to trimming and J lost 4 bases, with 10 bases between them. CDR1 is LGHNA and CDR2 is YSLEER in the germline V gene. This CDR3 comprises 14 residues.

What was sequenced was naive CD8+ T cells sorted from blood. V is TRBV4-3 and J is TRBJ2-7, with D unresolved. The sequence was collected from a man in his late teens or twenties in good health. CDR3 sequence (DNA): TGCGCCAGCAGCCAAGATGATGGGTTATACGAGCAGTACTTC. It yields the protein CASSQDDGLYEQYF.